The TCR beta chain described here comes from a study of control samples from healthy donors and cancer patients. Libraries were prepared by immunoSEQ multiplex PCR; TCRdb keeps only in-frame clonotypes and omits some of them. This repertoire shows around 100,000 clones, about 91% found once; its top ten account for 2% to 2.5%. This clonotype originated in a woman between 18 and 29 years old in good health. Specimen: blood.

The DNA for the CDR3 is TGTGCCAGCAGCCCTGGACTGCTTGAAGCTTTCTTT. It translates to CASSPGLLEAFF. The chain is built from TRBV14 and TRBJ1-1; D not resolved. Per germline, CDR1 SGHDN and CDR2 FVKESK. The CDR3 sequence is 12 residues long. Deletions cut 4 bases from V and 7 bases from J, with 10 bases between.